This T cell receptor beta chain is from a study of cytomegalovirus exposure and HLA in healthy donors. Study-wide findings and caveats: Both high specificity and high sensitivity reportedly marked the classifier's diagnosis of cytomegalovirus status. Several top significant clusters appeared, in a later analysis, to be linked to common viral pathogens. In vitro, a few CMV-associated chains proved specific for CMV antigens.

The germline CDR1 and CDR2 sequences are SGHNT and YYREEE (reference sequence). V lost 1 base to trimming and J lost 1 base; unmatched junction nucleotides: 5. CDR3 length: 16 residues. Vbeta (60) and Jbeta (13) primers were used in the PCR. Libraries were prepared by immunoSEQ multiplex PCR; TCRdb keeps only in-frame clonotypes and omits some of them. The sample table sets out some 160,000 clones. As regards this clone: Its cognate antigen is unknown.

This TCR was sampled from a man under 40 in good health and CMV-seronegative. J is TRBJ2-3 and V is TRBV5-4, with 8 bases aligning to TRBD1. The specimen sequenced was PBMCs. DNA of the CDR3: TGTGCCAGCAGCTTGCGGGGACAGGTGCGCACAGATACGCAGTATTTT. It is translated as CASSLRGQVRTDTQYF.